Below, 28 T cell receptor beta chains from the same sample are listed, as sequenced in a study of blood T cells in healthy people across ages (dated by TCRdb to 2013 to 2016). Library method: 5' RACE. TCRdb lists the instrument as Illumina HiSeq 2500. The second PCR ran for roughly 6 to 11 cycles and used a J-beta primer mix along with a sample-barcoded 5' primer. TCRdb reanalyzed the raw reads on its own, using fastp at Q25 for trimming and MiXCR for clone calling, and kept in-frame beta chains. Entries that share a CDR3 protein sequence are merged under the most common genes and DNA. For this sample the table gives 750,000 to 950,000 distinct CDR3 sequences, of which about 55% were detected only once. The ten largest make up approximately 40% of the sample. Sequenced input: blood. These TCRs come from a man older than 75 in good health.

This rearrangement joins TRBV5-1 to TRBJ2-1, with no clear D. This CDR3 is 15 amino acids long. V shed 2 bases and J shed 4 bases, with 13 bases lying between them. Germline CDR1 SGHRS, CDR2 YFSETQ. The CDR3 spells CASSLGTAWYNEQFF. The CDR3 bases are TGCGCCAGCAGCTTAGGAACAGCTTGGTACAATGAGCAGTTCTTC. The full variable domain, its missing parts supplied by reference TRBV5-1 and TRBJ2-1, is KAGVTQTPRYLIKTRGQQVTLSCSPISGHRSVSWYQQTPGQGLQFLFEYFSETQRNKGNFPGRFSGRQFSNSRSEMNVSTLELGDSALYLCASSLGTAWYNEQFFGPGTRLTVL.

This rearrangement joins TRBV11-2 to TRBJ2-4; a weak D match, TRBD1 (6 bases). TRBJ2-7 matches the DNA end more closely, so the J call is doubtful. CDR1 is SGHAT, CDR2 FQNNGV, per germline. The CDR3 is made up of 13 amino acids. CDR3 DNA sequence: TGTGCCAGCAGCTCATTACAGGGTCTCGAGCAGTACTTC. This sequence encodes CASSSLQGLEQYF.

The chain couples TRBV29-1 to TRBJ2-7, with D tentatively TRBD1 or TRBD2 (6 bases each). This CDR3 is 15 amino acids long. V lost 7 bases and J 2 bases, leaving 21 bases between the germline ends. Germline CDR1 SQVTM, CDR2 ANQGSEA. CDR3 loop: CSALPQGRSTYEQYF. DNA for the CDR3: TGCAGCGCTCTCCCTCAGGGGAGGTCCACCTACGAGCAGTACTTC.

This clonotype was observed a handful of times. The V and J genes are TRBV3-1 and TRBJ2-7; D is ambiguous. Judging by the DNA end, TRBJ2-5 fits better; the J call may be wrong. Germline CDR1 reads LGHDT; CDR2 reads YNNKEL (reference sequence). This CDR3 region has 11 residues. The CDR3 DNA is TGTGCCAGCAGCCTGAAATCGACCCAGTACTTC. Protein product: CASSLKSTQYF.

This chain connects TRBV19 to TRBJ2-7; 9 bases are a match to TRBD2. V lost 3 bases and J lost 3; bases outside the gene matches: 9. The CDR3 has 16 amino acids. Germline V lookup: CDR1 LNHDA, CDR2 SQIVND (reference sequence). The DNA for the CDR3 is TGTGCCAGTAGTATGGCTGCTAGCGGGGTTTTCTACGAGCAGTACTTC. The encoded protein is CASSMAASGVFYEQYF.

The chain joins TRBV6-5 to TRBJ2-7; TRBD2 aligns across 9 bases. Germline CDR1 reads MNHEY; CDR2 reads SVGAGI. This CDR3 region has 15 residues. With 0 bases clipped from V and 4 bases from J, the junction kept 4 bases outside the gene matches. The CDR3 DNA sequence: TGTGCCAGCAGTTACTCTAGCGGGAGCACTTACGAGCAGTACTTC. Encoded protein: CASSYSSGSTYEQYF.

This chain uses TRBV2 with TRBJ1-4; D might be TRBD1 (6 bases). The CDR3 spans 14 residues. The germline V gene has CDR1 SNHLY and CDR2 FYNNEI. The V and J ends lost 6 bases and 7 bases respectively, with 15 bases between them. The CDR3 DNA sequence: TGTGCCAGCAGGGTGACAGGCGCGGGTGAAAAACTGTTTTTT. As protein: CASRVTGAGEKLFF.

CDR3 DNA sequence: TGTGCCATCAGCCCGGGGACAGGGGGCCCTTATGGCTACACCTTC. This sequence encodes CAISPGTGGPYGYTF. The chain recombines TRBV10-3 with TRBJ1-2; 12 bases map to TRBD1. This CDR3 comprises 15 residues. V lost 6 bases to trimming and J lost 5 bases; unmatched junction nucleotides: 7. CDR1 is ENHRY, CDR2 SYGVKD, per germline.

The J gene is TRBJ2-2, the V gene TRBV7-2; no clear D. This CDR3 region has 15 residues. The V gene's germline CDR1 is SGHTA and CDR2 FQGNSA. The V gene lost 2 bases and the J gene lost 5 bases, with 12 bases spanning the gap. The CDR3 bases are TGTGCCAGCAGCTTATCCGTACGAAGTACCGGGGAGCTGTTTTTT. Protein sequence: CASSLSVRSTGELFF.

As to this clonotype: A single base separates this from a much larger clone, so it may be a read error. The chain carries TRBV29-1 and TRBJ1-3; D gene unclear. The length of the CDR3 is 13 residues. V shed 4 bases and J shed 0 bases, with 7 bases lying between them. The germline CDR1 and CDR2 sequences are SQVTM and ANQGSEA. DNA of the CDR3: TGCAGCGTTGCGGGGAGCTCTGGAAACACCATATATTTT. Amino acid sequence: CSVAGSSGNTIYF.

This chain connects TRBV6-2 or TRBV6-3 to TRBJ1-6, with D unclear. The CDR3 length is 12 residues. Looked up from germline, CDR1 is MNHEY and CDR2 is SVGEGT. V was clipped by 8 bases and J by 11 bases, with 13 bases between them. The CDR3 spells CASARGEAPLHF. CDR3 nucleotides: TGTGCCAGCGCCCGCGGGGAGGCACCCCTCCACTTT.

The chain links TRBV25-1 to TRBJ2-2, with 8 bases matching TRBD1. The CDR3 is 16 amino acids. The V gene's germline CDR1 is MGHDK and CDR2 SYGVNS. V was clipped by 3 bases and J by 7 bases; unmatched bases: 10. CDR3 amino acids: CASSDSFDRGGGELFF. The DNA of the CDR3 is TGTGCCAGCAGTGACAGTTTCGACAGGGGAGGCGGGGAGCTGTTTTTT.

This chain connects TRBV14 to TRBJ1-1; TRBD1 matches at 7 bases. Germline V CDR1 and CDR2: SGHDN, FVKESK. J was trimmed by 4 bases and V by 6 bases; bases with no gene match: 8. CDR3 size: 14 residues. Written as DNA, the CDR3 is TGTGCCAGCAGGAGTCCGTACAGGGGCACTGAAGCTTTCTTT. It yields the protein CASRSPYRGTEAFF. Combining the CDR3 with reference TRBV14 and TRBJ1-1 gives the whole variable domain EAGVTQFPSHSVIEKGQTVTLRCDPISGHDNLYWYRRVMGKEIKFLLHFVKESKQDESGMPNNRFLAERTGGTYSTLKVQPAELEDSGVYFCASRSPYRGTEAFFGQGTRLTVV.

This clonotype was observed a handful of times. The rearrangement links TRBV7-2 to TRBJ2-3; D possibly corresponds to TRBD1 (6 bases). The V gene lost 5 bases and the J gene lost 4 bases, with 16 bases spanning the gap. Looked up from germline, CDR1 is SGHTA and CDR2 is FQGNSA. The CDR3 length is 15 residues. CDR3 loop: CASSLQRPGADTQYF. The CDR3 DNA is TGTGCCAGCAGCCTTCAGCGGCCAGGGGCAGATACGCAGTATTTT.

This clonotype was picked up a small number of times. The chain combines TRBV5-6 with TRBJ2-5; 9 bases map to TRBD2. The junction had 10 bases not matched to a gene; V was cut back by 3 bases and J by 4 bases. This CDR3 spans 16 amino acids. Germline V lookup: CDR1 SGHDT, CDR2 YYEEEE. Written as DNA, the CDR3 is TGTGCCAGCAGCTGGTTTAGCGGGAGAGGGACAGAGACCCAGTACTTC. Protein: CASSWFSGRGTETQYF. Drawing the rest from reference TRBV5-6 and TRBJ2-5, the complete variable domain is DAGVTQSPTHLIKTRGQQVTLRCSPKSGHDTVSWYQQALGQGPQFIFQYYEEEERQRGNFPDRFSGHQFPNYSSELNVNALLLGDSALYLCASSWFSGRGTETQYFGPGTRLLVL.

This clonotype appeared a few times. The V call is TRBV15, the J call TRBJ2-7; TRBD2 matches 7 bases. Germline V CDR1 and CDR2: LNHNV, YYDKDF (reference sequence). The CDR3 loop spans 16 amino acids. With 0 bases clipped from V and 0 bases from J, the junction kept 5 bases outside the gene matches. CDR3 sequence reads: CATSRDLASGSYEQYF. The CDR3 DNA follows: TGTGCCACCAGCAGAGATCTGGCTAGCGGCTCCTACGAGCAGTACTTC.

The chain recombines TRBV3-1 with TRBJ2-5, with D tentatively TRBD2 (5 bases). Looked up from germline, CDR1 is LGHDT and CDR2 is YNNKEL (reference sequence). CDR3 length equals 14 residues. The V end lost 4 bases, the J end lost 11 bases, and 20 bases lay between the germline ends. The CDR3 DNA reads TGTGCCAGCAGCCCGAGACTGGTTGAGAGGGAGCAGTACTTC. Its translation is CASSPRLVEREQYF.

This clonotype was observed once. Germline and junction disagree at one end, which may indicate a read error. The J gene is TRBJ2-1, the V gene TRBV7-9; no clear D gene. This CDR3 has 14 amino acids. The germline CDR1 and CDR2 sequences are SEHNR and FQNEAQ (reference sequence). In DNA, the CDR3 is TGTGCCAGCAGCTTAGCCTCACCTTCTAATGGGCAGTTCTTC. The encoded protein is CASSLASPSNGQFF.

The CDR3 here is CATSDRRGRNEKLFF. The CDR3 DNA reads as TGTGCCACCAGTGATCGGCGGGGTCGTAATGAAAAACTGTTTTTT. The genes are TRBV24-1 and TRBJ1-4; D ambiguous. Trimming left V 3 bases short and J 4 bases short, with 11 bases between. The CDR3 consists of 15 residues. The germline V gene encodes CDR1 KGHDR and CDR2 SFDVKD.

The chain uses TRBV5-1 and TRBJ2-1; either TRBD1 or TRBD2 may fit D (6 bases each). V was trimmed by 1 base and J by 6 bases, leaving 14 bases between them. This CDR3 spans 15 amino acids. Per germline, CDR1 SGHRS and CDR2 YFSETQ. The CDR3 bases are TGCGCCAGCAGCTTGCGGGGGCCAAGGGGCAATGAGCAGTTCTTC. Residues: CASSLRGPRGNEQFF.

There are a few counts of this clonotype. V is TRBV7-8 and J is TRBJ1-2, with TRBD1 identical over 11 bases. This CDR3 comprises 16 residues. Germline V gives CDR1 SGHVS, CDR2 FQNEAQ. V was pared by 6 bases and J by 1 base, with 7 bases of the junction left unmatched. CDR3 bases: TGTGCCAGCAGTGGACAGGGGGCCATCGGTAACTATGGCTACACCTTC. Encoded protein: CASSGQGAIGNYGYTF.

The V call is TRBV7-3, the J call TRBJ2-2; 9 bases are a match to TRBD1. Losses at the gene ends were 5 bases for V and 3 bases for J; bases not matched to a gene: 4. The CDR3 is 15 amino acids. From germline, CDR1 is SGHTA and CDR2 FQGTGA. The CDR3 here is CASSPRQGDTGELFF. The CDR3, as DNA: TGTGCCAGCAGCCCCCGACAGGGGGACACCGGGGAGCTGTTTTTT.

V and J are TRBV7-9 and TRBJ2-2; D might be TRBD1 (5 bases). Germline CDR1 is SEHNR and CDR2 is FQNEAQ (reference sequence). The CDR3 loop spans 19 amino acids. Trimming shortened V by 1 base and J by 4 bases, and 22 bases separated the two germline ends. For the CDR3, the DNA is TGTGCCAGCAGCTTAGAACGGACAAGGGTAGACCGAGGCACCGGGGAGCTGTTTTTT. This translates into CASSLERTRVDRGTGELFF.

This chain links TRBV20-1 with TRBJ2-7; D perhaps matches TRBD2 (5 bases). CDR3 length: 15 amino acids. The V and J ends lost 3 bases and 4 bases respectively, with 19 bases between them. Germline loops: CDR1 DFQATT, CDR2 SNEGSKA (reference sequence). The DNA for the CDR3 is TGCAGTGCTAGCTTGGAGGCAGGATACCTGTACGAGCAGTACTTC. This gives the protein CSASLEAGYLYEQYF.

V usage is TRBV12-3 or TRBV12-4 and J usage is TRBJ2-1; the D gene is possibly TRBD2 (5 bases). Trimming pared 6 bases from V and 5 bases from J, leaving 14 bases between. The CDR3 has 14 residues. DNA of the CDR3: TGTGCCAGCAGGGATAGGACTGGCGACAATGAGCAGTTCTTC. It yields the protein CASRDRTGDNEQFF.

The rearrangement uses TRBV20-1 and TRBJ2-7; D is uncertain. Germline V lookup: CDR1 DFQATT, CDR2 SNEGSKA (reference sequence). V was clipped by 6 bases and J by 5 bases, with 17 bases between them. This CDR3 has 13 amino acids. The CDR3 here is CSAALTVGNEQYF. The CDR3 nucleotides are TGCAGTGCGGCCCTTACGGTGGGGAACGAGCAGTACTTC.

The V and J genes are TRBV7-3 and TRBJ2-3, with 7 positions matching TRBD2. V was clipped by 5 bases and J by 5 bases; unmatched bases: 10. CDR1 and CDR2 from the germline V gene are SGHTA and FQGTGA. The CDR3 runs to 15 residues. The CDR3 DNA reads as TGTGCCAGCAGCCGGGGCGGGAGAGAGATAGATACGCAGTATTTT. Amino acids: CASSRGGREIDTQYF.

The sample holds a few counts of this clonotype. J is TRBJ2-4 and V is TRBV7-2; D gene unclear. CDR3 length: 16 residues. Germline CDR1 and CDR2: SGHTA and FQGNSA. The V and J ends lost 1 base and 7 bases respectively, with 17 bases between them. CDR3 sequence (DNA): TGTGCCAGCAGCTTAGGAGAAGGTTCTCTCGGGAACATTCAGTACTTC. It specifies CASSLGEGSLGNIQYF. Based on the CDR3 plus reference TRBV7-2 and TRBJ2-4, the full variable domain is GAGVSQSPSNKVTEKGKDVELRCDPISGHTALYWYRQSLGQGLEFLIYFQGNSAPDKSGLPSDRFSAERTGGSVSTLTIQRTQQEDSAVYLCASSLGEGSLGNIQYFGAGTRLSVL.